This T cell receptor beta chain was documented in a study of CD8 T cells in Susac syndrome. V was pared by 3 bases and J by 0 bases, with 9 bases between. Germline CDR1 is LGHNA and CDR2 is YSLEER. This CDR3 contains 15 residues. Controls were healthy donors (matched for age and sex). Random hexamers were used to reverse transcribe the RNA input (about 0.45 to 1 ug). TCRdb re-called the immunoSEQ multiplex PCR reads with MiXCR, one entry per CDR3 protein. The sample includes over 95,000 distinct CDR3 sequences, approximately 91% of them seen just once. The rearrangement uses TRBV4-3 and TRBJ2-1; possibly TRBD2 for D (6 bases). The sequence came from a human donor in good health. Sample: CD4+ T cells from PBMCs. The CDR3 is CASSQVADSYNEQFF. The CDR3 region has the DNA TGCGCCAGCAGCCAGGTAGCGGACTCCTACAATGAGCAGTTCTTC.